Listed here are 22 T cell receptor beta chains from one sample, sequenced in a study of blood T cell repertoires in COVID-19. Data came from immunoSEQ multiplex PCR; TCRdb stores just in-frame clones and leaves some out. The repertoire holds roughly 440,000 clones, with about 87% as singletons. What was sequenced was peripheral blood. These receptor sequences come from a woman in her fifties or sixties with COVID-19, enrolled during active disease.

The V and J genes are TRBV5-4 and TRBJ2-3; a weak D match, TRBD2 (5 bases). The CDR3 is 14 amino acids. Germline CDR1 SGHNT, CDR2 YYREEE (reference sequence). V lost 3 bases and J 5 bases, leaving 13 bases between the germline ends. The DNA for the CDR3 is TGTGCCAGCAGCTCCAGGACGGGGAAAGATACGCAGTATTTT. It translates to CASSSRTGKDTQYF.

The CDR3 region has the DNA TGTGCCAGCAGCCAACGGCCCTCCAGGCCGAACACTGAAGCTTTCTTT. It encodes CASSQRPSRPNTEAFF. The genes are TRBV6-2 or TRBV6-3 and TRBJ1-1; no firm D call. Trimming pared 6 bases from V and 1 base from J, leaving 18 bases between. This CDR3 region has 16 residues. Germline loops: CDR1 MNHEY, CDR2 SVGEGT.

This chain uses TRBV24-1 with TRBJ1-6; TRBD1 matches at 7 bases. The trim removed 2 bases at V and 4 bases at J, leaving 16 bases unmatched. Germline loops: CDR1 KGHDR, CDR2 SFDVKD. The CDR3 consists of 20 residues. CDR3 region: CATSDSQKGTGVGYNSPLHF. For the CDR3, the DNA is TGTGCCACCAGTGATTCTCAGAAGGGAACAGGGGTAGGGTATAATTCACCCCTCCACTTT.

This chain joins TRBV19 and TRBJ1-1; tentative D call: TRBD1 (6 bases). This CDR3 is built from 15 residues. Germline V gene lookup returns CDR1 LNHDA and CDR2 SQIVND (reference sequence). The V and J ends lost 5 bases and 4 bases respectively, with 17 bases between them. CDR3: CASSAFQGPGTEAFF. In DNA, the CDR3 is TGTGCCAGTAGTGCATTTCAGGGGCCGGGCACTGAAGCTTTCTTT.

The CDR3 sequence: CASSSRHRDRADTQYF. The CDR3 region has the DNA TGTGCCAGCAGCTCTAGGCACAGGGATCGCGCAGATACGCAGTATTTT. The V call is TRBV7-9, the J call TRBJ2-3; TRBD1 might be the D (6 bases). The V gene's germline CDR1 is SEHNR and CDR2 FQNEAQ (reference sequence). Trimming removed 4 bases at V and 4 bases at J, with 18 bases between. CDR3 length: 16 amino acids.

This clone was counted between two and nine times. CDR3 coding DNA: TGCGCCAGCAGCCGTTTTATGACAGGGGATGGCTACACCTTC. It yields the protein CASSRFMTGDGYTF. The chain joins TRBV5-1 to TRBJ1-2; 8 bases map to TRBD1. The V segment lost 4 bases and the J segment 6 bases; nucleotides outside the gene matches: 8. CDR3 length equals 14 residues. Germline CDR1 SGHRS, CDR2 YFSETQ.

V gene TRBV13 combines with J gene TRBJ2-2; the match to TRBD1 covers 9 bases. Germline CDR1 and CDR2: PRHDT and FYEKMQ (reference sequence). CDR3 size: 18 residues. With V trimmed by 4 bases and J by 5 bases, 14 bases remained unmatched. CDR3 sequence: CASSSLSTGGEVTGELFF. The CDR3 DNA sequence: TGTGCCAGCAGCTCGCTTTCGACAGGGGGAGAGGTGACCGGGGAGCTGTTTTTT. The full variable domain, in which reference TRBV13 and TRBJ2-2 provide the parts outside the CDR3, is AAGVIQSPRHLIKEKRETATLKCYPIPRHDTVYWYQQGPGQDPQFLISFYEKMQSDKGSIPDRFSAQQFSDYHSELNMSSLELGDSALYFCASSSLSTGGEVTGELFFGEGSRLTVL.

The rearrangement joins TRBV7-8 to TRBJ1-2; D uncertain. The CDR3 runs 18 residues. Germline V lookup: CDR1 SGHVS, CDR2 FQNEAQ. With 0 bases removed from V and 9 bases from J, the gap between germline ends came to 26 bases. The CDR3: CASSLALAPVFPAESYTF. The CDR3 DNA is TGTGCCAGCAGCTTAGCCTTAGCCCCGGTATTCCCAGCAGAGAGCTACACCTTC.

About this clone: The sample holds other DNA sequences that translate to the same CDR3. The chain uses TRBV3-1 (or the pseudogene TRBV3-2) and TRBJ1-1; the D gene is possibly TRBD1 (5 bases). V was cut by 2 bases and J by 0 bases, with 7 bases left in between. Germline V gene lookup returns CDR1 LGHDT and CDR2 YNNKEL (reference sequence). The CDR3 has 14 amino acids. Written as DNA, the CDR3 is TGTGCCAGCAGCCAACAGGGAATGAACACTGAAGCTTTCTTT. It yields the protein CASSQQGMNTEAFF.

The chain uses TRBV7-9 and TRBJ1-5; 8 bases map to TRBD1. Trimming at V came to 4 bases and at J to 0 bases, leaving 5 bases not matched to a gene. The CDR3 is 16 amino acids. The germline V gene has CDR1 SEHNR and CDR2 FQNEAQ (reference sequence). The CDR3 here is CASSSDRAYSNQPQHF. The CDR3 DNA reads TGTGCCAGCAGCTCGGACAGGGCTTATAGCAATCAGCCCCAGCATTTT.

Many counts were recorded for this clone. This sample also contains other DNA sequences that code for the same CDR3. This chain uses TRBV28 with TRBJ1-4; weak D call: TRBD1 (6 bases). The CDR3 totals 14 residues. Germline CDR1 and CDR2: MDHEN and SYDVKM. The ends were cut back, 7 bases at V and 5 bases at J, with 14 bases in the middle. This chain's CDR3 is CASTLTGVNEKLFF. In DNA form, the CDR3 reads TGTGCCAGCACCTTGACAGGTGTAAATGAAAAACTGTTTTTT.

The chain joins TRBV7-8 to TRBJ1-1; 7 bases line up with TRBD1. CDR3 length: 12 residues. Trimming cost V 5 bases and J 8 bases; bases outside gene matches: 5. Germline assignment: CDR1 SGHVS and CDR2 FQNEAQ. CDR3 region: CASSPQDREAFF. DNA of the CDR3: TGTGCCAGCAGCCCGCAGGACAGGGAAGCTTTCTTT. The full variable domain, in which reference TRBV7-8 and TRBJ1-1 provide the parts outside the CDR3, is GAGVSQSPRYKVAKRGQDVALRCDPISGHVSLFWYQQALGQGPEFLTYFQNEAQLDKSGLPSDRFFAERPEGSVSTLKIQRTQQEDSAVYLCASSPQDREAFFGQGTRLTVV.

This chain joins TRBV5-1 and TRBJ1-1, with D possibly being TRBD1 (5 bases). This CDR3 has 14 amino acids. V was shortened by 4 bases and J by 3 bases, with 13 bases between the two germline ends. Germline V gives CDR1 SGHRS, CDR2 YFSETQ. Here the CDR3 DNA reads TGCGCCAGCAGCCTACGACCCAGGGACACTGAAGCTTTCTTT. It translates to CASSLRPRDTEAFF.

This sequence joins TRBV2 and TRBJ1-1, with D tentatively TRBD1 (5 bases). Germline CDR1 is SNHLY and CDR2 is FYNNEI. The length of the CDR3 is 14 residues. Trimming left V 4 bases short and J 0 bases short, with 9 bases between. The CDR3, as DNA: TGTGCCAGCAGTGGGAGGGGCATGAACACTGAAGCTTTCTTT. Its protein product is CASSGRGMNTEAFF.

This clone has only one observation. V and J are TRBV19 and TRBJ1-5; D perhaps matches TRBD1 (5 bases). The CDR3 contains 13 residues. Germline-derived CDR1 and CDR2 are LNHDA and SQIVND (reference sequence). V dropped 7 bases and J dropped 9 bases, with 16 bases sitting between them. The CDR3 here is CASTTGRAGPQHF. CDR3 sequence (DNA): TGTGCCAGTACCACAGGACGGGCCGGGCCCCAGCATTTT. Full variable domain (rest looked up from reference TRBV19 and TRBJ1-5): DGGITQSPKYLFRKEGQNVTLSCEQNLNHDAMYWYRQDPGQGLRLIYYSQIVNDFQKGDIAEGYSVSREKKESFPLTVTSAQKNPTAFYLCASTTGRAGPQHFGDGTRLSIL.

With regard to this clone: One junction end disagrees with the germline gene, perhaps due to a read error. The CDR3, as DNA: TGTGCCCGGAGGGGGGCCGGGGACACCGGGGAGCTGTTTTTT. It translates to CARRGAGDTGELFF. V gene TRBV30 combines with J gene TRBJ2-2; either TRBD1 or TRBD2 may supply D (6 bases each). CDR3 length equals 14 residues. Per the germline V gene, CDR1 is GTSNPN and CDR2 is SVGIG (reference sequence).

V usage is TRBV30 and J usage is TRBJ1-2; 9 positions match TRBD1. The CDR3 is 12 residues long. Unmatched junction bases numbered 4, after V lost 3 bases and J lost 8 bases. Germline CDR1 is GTSNPN and CDR2 is SVGIG (reference sequence). The CDR3 region has the DNA TGTGCCTGGAGAGGGACAGGGCACGGCTACACCTTC. It encodes CAWRGTGHGYTF.

The chain employs TRBV28 and TRBJ1-1; TRBD1 agrees at 7 bases. CDR1 and CDR2 from the germline V gene are MDHEN and SYDVKM. The CDR3 is 15 amino acids. Unmatched junction bases numbered 6, after V lost 3 bases and J lost 2 bases. Here the CDR3 reads CASSFGDRLNTEAFF. CDR3 bases: TGTGCCAGCAGTTTCGGGGACAGACTAAACACTGAAGCTTTCTTT.

The rearrangement uses TRBV23-1 and TRBJ2-3; 8 bases agree with TRBD1. TRBV23-1 is assigned to the ORF class and has an uncertain function. This CDR3 is 14 amino acids long. V shed 7 bases and J 5 bases; nucleotides not matched to a gene: 8. CDR3 nucleotides: TGCGCCAGCAATCCTCAGGGGGCGAAAGATACGCAGTATTTT. Protein: CASNPQGAKDTQYF.

The J gene is TRBJ1-1, the V gene TRBV5-1; D is unclear. This CDR3 has 15 amino acids. Germline V gene sequence: CDR1 SGHRS, CDR2 YFSETQ. The V and J ends lost 4 bases and 3 bases respectively, with 16 bases between them. This CDR3 is CASSLDFNLDTEAFF. The CDR3 DNA is TGCGCCAGCAGCCTAGACTTCAACCTGGACACTGAAGCTTTCTTT.

V gene TRBV24-1 combines with J gene TRBJ2-2; possibly TRBD1 for D (6 bases). Germline loops: CDR1 KGHDR, CDR2 SFDVKD. Trimming took 0 bases from V and 5 from J, leaving 15 bases between them. CDR3 length equals 17 residues. The CDR3 protein is CATSDLNSPRGTGELFF. The DNA for the CDR3 is TGTGCCACCAGTGATTTGAACTCTCCCAGGGGAACCGGGGAGCTGTTTTTT.

CDR3 sequence (DNA): TGTGCCTGGAGTGTAAGGGGGGGACTACCTGAAGCTTTCTTT. Amino acids: CAWSVRGGLPEAFF. The J gene is TRBJ1-1, the V gene TRBV30, with a possible D match to TRBD1 (6 bases). The CDR3 runs to 14 residues. Germline assignment: CDR1 GTSNPN and CDR2 SVGIG (reference sequence). Trimming stripped 0 bases from V and 6 bases from J, with 14 bases between.